This T cell receptor beta chain was observed in a study of blood T cell repertoires in COVID-19. At the level of the study: Collection of acute and convalescent COVID-19 samples took place in the United States, Italy and Spain. PBMCs, B-cell-depleted T cells, or T cells provided the cDNA or gDNA that made up the material.

With V trimmed by 5 bases and J by 4 bases, 10 bases remained unmatched. CDR3 length: 18 amino acids. CDR1 is LNHDA and CDR2 is SQIVND in the germline V gene (reference sequence). In the source study's methods: Amplification of reference gene primers was used by the study to estimate nucleated cell counts. The protocol was immunoSEQ multiplex PCR, while the TCRdb copy is restricted to in-frame clones and leaves out a portion. The D gene and trimming were derived from the DNA, and the V and J assignments and clone size from that table. The data hold about 81,000 clones, with roughly 89% observed a single time.

Sequenced material: peripheral blood. The source is a woman in her 50s in a cohort sampled during active COVID-19. This chain connects TRBV19 to TRBJ2-1; 14 positions match TRBD2. The CDR3 DNA sequence: TGTGCCAGTAGTCCGGGACTAGCGGGAGTGGGCCCATACAATGAGCAGTTCTTC. This gives the protein CASSPGLAGVGPYNEQFF.